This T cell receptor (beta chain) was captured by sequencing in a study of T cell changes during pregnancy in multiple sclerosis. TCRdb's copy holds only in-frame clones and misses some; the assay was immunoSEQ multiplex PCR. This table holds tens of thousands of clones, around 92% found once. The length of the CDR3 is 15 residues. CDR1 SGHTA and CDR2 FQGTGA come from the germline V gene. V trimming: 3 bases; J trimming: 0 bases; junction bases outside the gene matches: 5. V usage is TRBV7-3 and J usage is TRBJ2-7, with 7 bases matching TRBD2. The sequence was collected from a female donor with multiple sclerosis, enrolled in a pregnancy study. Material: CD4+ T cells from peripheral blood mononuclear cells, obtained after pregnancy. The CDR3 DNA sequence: TGTGCCAGCAGCTTGGATAGCGGGTCCTCCTACGAGCAGTACTTC. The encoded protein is CASSLDSGSSYEQYF.